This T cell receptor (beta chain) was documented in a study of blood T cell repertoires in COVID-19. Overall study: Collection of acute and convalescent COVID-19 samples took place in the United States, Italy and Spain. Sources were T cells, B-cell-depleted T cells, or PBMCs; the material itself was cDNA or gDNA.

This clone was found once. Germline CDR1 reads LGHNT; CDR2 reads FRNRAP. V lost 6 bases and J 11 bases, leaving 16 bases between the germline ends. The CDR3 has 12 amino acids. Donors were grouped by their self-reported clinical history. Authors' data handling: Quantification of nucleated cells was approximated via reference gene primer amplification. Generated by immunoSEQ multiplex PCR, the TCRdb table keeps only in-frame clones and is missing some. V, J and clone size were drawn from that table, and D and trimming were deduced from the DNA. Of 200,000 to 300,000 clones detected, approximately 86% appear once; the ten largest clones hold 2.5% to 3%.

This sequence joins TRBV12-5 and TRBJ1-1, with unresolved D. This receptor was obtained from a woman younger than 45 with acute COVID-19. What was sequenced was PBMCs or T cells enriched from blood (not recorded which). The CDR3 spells CASGLLGLAAFF. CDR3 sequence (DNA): TGTGCTAGTGGACTACTTGGATTGGCGGCTTTCTTT.